Listed below are T cell receptor beta chains from one sample, sequenced in a study of T cells in Graves' hyperthyroidism and ophthalmopathy. TCRdb itself ran the multiplex PCR reads through MiXCR, one entry per CDR3 protein. This table holds some 300,000 distinct CDR3 sequences, around 20% found once. Specimen: blood. The receptor source for this set is a man in his forties or fifties with Graves' ophthalmopathy. Both conserved end residues are part of each CDR3. D genes are given only for firm matches. Size is stated for part of the rows, as once, few or many counts, or as a class when the clone is expanded.

>TRBV20-1|TRBJ2-3|many|NA
TGCAGTGCTAGGCCCGGGGACCATGTCACAGATACGCAGTATTTT
CSARPGDHVTDTQYF
>TRBV11-2|TRBJ2-1|many|NA
TGTGCCAGCAGCTTATCAACTAGCCAGCGTATGGCTGAGCAGTTCTTC
CASSLSTSQRMAEQFF
>TRBV4-2|TRBJ2-1|few|NA
TGTGCCAGCAGCCAAGGATCGGGCGGAGTTCTCTCCTACAATGAGCAGTTCTTC
CASSQGSGGVLSYNEQFF
>TRBV7-8|TRBJ1-5|few|NA
TGTGCCAGCAGCTCCCAGGGGCCCCAGCATTTT
CASSSQGPQHF
>TRBV25-1|TRBJ2-1|NA|NA
TGTGCCAGCAGTCCAACGGGGGGCCCCTACAATGAGCAGTTCTTC
CASSPTGGPYNEQFF
>TRBV7-9|TRBJ1-5|NA|TRBD1
TGTGCCAGCAGCTTAGGCGGCCAGGGGGCTTATCAGCCCCAGCATTTT
CASSLGGQGAYQPQHF
>TRBV9|TRBJ2-1|few|TRBD2
TGTGCCAGCAGCGTAGATCCGGGACTAGTCCGTAATGAGCAGTTCTTC
CASSVDPGLVRNEQFF
>TRBV28|TRBJ2-5|many|NA
TGTGCCAGCAGTTTATTGGCAGGGGCTAGCGAGACCCAGTACTTC
CASSLLAGASETQYF
>TRBV5-1|TRBJ1-2|NA|NA
TGCGCCAGCAGCTTGGCAGGGGTGGGCGGCTACACCTTC
CASSLAGVGGYTF
>TRBV7-2|TRBJ1-2|many|NA
TGTGCCAGCAGCTTAGGCGCGTTCCCCCCTCTCTACACCTTC
CASSLGAFPPLYTF
>TRBV5-1|TRBJ2-1|NA|TRBD2
TGCGCCAGCACTATGGGGGGGGACTACAATGAGCAGTTCTTC
CASTMGGDYNEQFF
>TRBV4-2|TRBJ1-6|NA|NA
TGTGCCAGCAGCCAAGGCCGGGACGCACGAAATTCACCCCTCCACTTT
CASSQGRDARNSPLHF
>TRBV12-3/TRBV12-4|TRBJ1-5|few|TRBD1
TGTGCCAGCAGTATCGGGACAGGTTATAGCAATCAGCCCCAGCATTTT
CASSIGTGYSNQPQHF
>TRBV2|TRBJ2-1|many|TRBD1
TGTGCCAGCAGAGTGGGACAGGCGCCCTACAATGAGCAGTTCTTC
CASRVGQAPYNEQFF
>TRBV11-2|TRBJ2-1|many|TRBD2
TGTGCCAGCAGCTTAGTGACTAGCGGTCGCTACAATGAGCAGTTCTTC
CASSLVTSGRYNEQFF
>TRBV7-8|TRBJ2-7|NA|TRBD1
TGTGCCAGCAGCTTCCGGACAGGGGGCTTTATCTACGAGCAGTACTTC
CASSFRTGGFIYEQYF
>TRBV19|TRBJ1-5|few|NA
TGTGCCAGTAGTGGAGGACTGGCCGCCCAGCCCCAGCATTTT
CASSGGLAAQPQHF
>TRBV2|TRBJ1-2|NA|NA
TGTGCCAGCAACCCAGCTAACTATGGCTACACCTTC
CASNPANYGYTF
>TRBV5-1|TRBJ2-3|many|TRBD2
TGTGCCAGCAGAACCGGGACTAGCGGCACAGATACGCAGTATTTT
CASRTGTSGTDTQYF
>TRBV4-1|TRBJ2-5|NA|TRBD2
TGCGCCAGCAGCCAGGCGGGAGGGAGGGTTCGAGAGACCCAGTACTTC
CASSQAGGRVRETQYF
>TRBV6-1|TRBJ2-3|many|NA
TGTGCCAGCAGTGAAGATTTGGGCTTCCTGAACACAGATACGCAGTATTTT
CASSEDLGFLNTDTQYF
>TRBV20-1|TRBJ2-5|few|NA
TGCAGTGCTGAGAGGTACTCCCAAGAGACCCAGTACTTC
CSAERYSQETQYF
>TRBV12-3/TRBV12-4|TRBJ2-5|NA|NA
TGTGCCAGCAGTTGGGGTGGGCAGGATCAAGAGACCCAGTACTTC
CASSWGGQDQETQYF
>TRBV24-1|TRBJ2-3|few|NA
TGTGCCACCAGTGATCCCAGTGGGGAGGTGCATACGCAGTATTTT
CATSDPSGEVHTQYF
>TRBV6-1|TRBJ1-2|few|NA
TGTGCCAGCAGCTCTGGGAGGCCTGCCTACTATGGCTACACCTTC
CASSSGRPAYYGYTF
>TRBV10-3|TRBJ2-5|few|NA
TGTGCCATCAGCGTACCGGGTCCCCAAGAGACCCAGTACTTC
CAISVPGPQETQYF
>TRBV5-8|TRBJ2-3|NA|TRBD2
TGTGCCAGCAGCACTAGGACTAGCGGGATTTTAGATACGCAGTATTTT
CASSTRTSGILDTQYF
>TRBV7-6|TRBJ2-5|few|NA
TGTGCCAGCAGCTCACCCGGGGGGCCTGAGACCCAGTACTTC
CASSSPGGPETQYF
>TRBV28|TRBJ2-3|many|TRBD1
TGTGCCAGCAGTTTTGGCAGGGGGCCTAGCACAGATACGCAGTATTTT
CASSFGRGPSTDTQYF
>TRBV20-1|TRBJ1-6|few|TRBD1
TGCAGTGCGCTGGACAGGGCTAGTTCACCCCTCCACTTT
CSALDRASSPLHF
>TRBV4-1|TRBJ2-2|few|NA
TGCGCCAGCAGACTCGGACAAACCGGGGAGCTGTTTTTT
CASRLGQTGELFF
>TRBV7-6|TRBJ2-2|NA|TRBD1
TGTGCCAGCAGCTCAAACAGGGGGCGCGCCACCGGGGAGCTGTTTTTT
CASSSNRGRATGELFF
>TRBV28|TRBJ1-1|few|TRBD1
TGTGCCAGCAGGTCGGACAGGCACCACACTGAAGCTTTCTTT
CASRSDRHHTEAFF
>TRBV7-2|TRBJ2-1|few|NA
TGTGCCAGCAGCTCCGTTGCGGGAAGGGCTAGTGAGCAGTTCTTC
CASSSVAGRASEQFF
>TRBV29-1|TRBJ1-2|NA|NA
TGCAGCGTTGATCAAGGGGCTGAAGTGAACTATGGCTACACCTTC
CSVDQGAEVNYGYTF
>TRBV4-2|TRBJ2-3|few|TRBD1
TGTGCCAGCAGCCCGGCCCCAGGGGGCAGGTCGGATACGCAGTATTTT
CASSPAPGGRSDTQYF
>TRBV5-1|TRBJ1-1|many|NA
TGCGCCAGCAGCCAGGGCACCATGAACACTGAAGCTTTCTTT
CASSQGTMNTEAFF
>TRBV11-2|TRBJ2-5|few|NA
TGTGCCAGCAAGCAAGGGGCCGAGACCCAGTACTTC
CASKQGAETQYF
>TRBV7-9|TRBJ2-4|many|NA
TGTGCCAGCAGCTTGGGGCCCGAAGGAGCCAAAAACATTCAGTACTTC
CASSLGPEGAKNIQYF
>TRBV12-3/TRBV12-4|TRBJ2-2|many|NA
TGTGCCAGCAGTTTGCGGGAGAACACCGGGGAGCTGTTTTTT
CASSLRENTGELFF
>TRBV5-1|TRBJ1-4|few|NA
TGCGCCAGCAGCTGGGAGGGCAGGAATGAAAAACTGTTTTTT
CASSWEGRNEKLFF
>TRBV20-1|TRBJ2-7|few|NA
TGCAGTGCTAGAGATGGGGGCCAGGGGTATTGGTACGAGCAGTACTTC
CSARDGGQGYWYEQYF
>TRBV20-1|TRBJ2-1|NA|TRBD2
TGCAGTGCTACCACTTCCGGGACTAGCGTTTACAATGAGCAGTTCTTC
CSATTSGTSVYNEQFF
>TRBV7-2|TRBJ2-7|many|NA
TGTGCCAGCAGCTTAGGCCGTCGACAAGAGCAGTACTTC
CASSLGRRQEQYF
>TRBV12-3/TRBV12-4|TRBJ2-1|NA|NA
TGTGCCAGCAGGAGACGGGGGCGAGCCAATGAGCAGTTCTTC
CASRRRGRANEQFF
>TRBV5-1|TRBJ1-6|few|NA
TGCGCCAGCAGCTTGGCCATCGGAGACTATAATTCACCCCTCCACTTT
CASSLAIGDYNSPLHF
>TRBV24-1|TRBJ1-5|many|NA
TGTGCCACCAGTACGGACCTTAGCAATCAGCCCCAGCATTTT
CATSTDLSNQPQHF
>TRBV2|TRBJ2-3|many|NA
TGTGCCAGCAGTCCGGTCACAGATACGCAGTATTTT
CASSPVTDTQYF
>TRBV7-9|TRBJ2-2|NA|TRBD2
TGTGCCAGCAGCTCTATAGGGCTAGCGGGAGACACCGGGGAGCTGTTTTTT
CASSSIGLAGDTGELFF
>TRBV19|TRBJ2-1|few|NA
TGTGCCAGTAGTATAGAGCAGGGCAATGAGCAGTTCTTC
CASSIEQGNEQFF
>TRBV20-1|TRBJ1-2|NA|TRBD1
TGCAGTGCTAGCCTCGGGACAGGGGTTAACTATGGCTACACCTTC
CSASLGTGVNYGYTF
>TRBV2|TRBJ2-5|NA|TRBD2
TGTGCCAGCCCCCGGACTAGACCTATGGGGACCCAGTACTTC
CASPRTRPMGTQYF
>TRBV9|TRBJ2-1|NA|TRBD1
TGTGCCAGCAGCATCCGCGGGCCCGGGACAGGCTACAATGAGCAGTTCTTC
CASSIRGPGTGYNEQFF
>TRBV9|TRBJ1-1|few|NA
TGTGCCAGCAGCCCCCCTTCGGACACTGAAGCTTTCTTT
CASSPPSDTEAFF
>TRBV20-1|TRBJ2-1|NA|TRBD2
TGCAGTGCTACCGGGACTAGCGGGAGACAAGTATTCGATGAGCAGTTCTTC
CSATGTSGRQVFDEQFF
>TRBV20-1|TRBJ2-5|many|NA
TGCAGTGCTAGTAACCCCCTCCAGAGTGAGACCCAGTACTTC
CSASNPLQSETQYF
>TRBV25-1|TRBJ2-2|NA|TRBD2
TGTGCCAGCAGTGAAGGGCTAGCGGTGAACACCGGGGAGCTGTTTTTT
CASSEGLAVNTGELFF
>TRBV2|TRBJ2-2|few|TRBD1
TGTGCCGGGCGCCGGGACAGTAACACCGGGGAGCTGTTTTTT
CAGRRDSNTGELFF
>TRBV2|TRBJ2-1|many|NA
TGTGCCAGCAGTGAAAGAAGCGGCTCCTACAATGAGCAGTTCTTC
CASSERSGSYNEQFF